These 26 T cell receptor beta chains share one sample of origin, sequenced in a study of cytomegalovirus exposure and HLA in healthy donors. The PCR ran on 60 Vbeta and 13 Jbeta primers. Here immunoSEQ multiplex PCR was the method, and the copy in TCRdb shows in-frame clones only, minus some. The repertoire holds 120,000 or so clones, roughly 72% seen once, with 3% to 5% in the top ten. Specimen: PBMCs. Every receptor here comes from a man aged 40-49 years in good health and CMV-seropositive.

CDR3 in DNA: TGTGCCAGCAGAACGCAGGGAAGGTCCGGGGAGCTGTTTTTT. Encoded protein: CASRTQGRSGELFF. V usage is TRBV28 and J usage is TRBJ2-2; maybe TRBD1 (5 bases). Germline lookup yields CDR1 MDHEN and CDR2 SYDVKM. The CDR3 totals 14 residues. V was trimmed by 6 bases and J by 6 bases, leaving 14 bases between them.

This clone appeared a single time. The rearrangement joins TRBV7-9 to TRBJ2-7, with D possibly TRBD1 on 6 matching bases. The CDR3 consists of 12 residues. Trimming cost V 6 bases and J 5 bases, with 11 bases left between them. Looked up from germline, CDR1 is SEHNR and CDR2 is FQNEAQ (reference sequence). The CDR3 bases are TGTGCCAGCAGTGCCAGGGGCCACGAGCAGTACTTC. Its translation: CASSARGHEQYF.

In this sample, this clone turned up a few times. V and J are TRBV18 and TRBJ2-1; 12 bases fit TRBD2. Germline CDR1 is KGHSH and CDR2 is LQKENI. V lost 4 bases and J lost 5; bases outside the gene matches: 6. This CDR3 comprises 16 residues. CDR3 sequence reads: CASSQTSGSWDNEQFF. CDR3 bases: TGTGCCAGCTCACAGACTAGCGGGAGTTGGGACAATGAGCAGTTCTTC.

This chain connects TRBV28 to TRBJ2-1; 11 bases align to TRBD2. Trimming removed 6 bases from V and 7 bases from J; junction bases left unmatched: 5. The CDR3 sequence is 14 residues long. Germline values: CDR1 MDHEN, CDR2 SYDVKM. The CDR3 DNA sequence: TGTGCCAGCAGACTAGCGGGAGTCCGAAATGAGCAGTTCTTC. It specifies CASRLAGVRNEQFF.

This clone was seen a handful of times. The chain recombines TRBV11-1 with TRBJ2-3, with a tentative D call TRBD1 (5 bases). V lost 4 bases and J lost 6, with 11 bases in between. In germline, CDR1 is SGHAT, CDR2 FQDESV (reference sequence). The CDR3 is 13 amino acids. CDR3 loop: CASSSWTSDTQYF. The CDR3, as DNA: TGTGCCAGCAGCTCCTGGACAAGCGATACGCAGTATTTT.

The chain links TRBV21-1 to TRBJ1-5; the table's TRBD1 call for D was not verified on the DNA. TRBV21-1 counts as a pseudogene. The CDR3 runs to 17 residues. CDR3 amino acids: CASSKEGGDRGDQPQHF. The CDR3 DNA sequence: TGTGCCAGCAGCAAAGAAGGGGGGGACAGGGGGGATCAGCCCCAGCATTTT.

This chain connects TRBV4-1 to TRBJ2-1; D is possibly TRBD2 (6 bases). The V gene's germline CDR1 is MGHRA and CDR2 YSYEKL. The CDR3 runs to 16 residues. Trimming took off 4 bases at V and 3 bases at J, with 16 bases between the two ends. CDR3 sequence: CASSLSTSGLYNEQFF. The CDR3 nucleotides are TGCGCCAGCAGCCTATCTACGAGCGGGCTCTACAATGAGCAGTTCTTC.

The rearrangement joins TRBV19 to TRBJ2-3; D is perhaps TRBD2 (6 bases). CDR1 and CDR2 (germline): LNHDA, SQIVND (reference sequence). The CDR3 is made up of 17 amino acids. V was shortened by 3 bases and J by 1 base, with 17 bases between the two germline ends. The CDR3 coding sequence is TGTGCCAGTAGTATTGTCCCGGGGGAGGCACGCACAGATACGCAGTATTTT. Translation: CASSIVPGEARTDTQYF.

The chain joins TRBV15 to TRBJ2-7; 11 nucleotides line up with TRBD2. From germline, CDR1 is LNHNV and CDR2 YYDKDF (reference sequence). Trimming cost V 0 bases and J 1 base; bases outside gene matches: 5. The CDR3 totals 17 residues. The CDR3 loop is CATSRDSGRVLSYEQYF. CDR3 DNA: TGTGCCACCAGCAGAGATAGCGGGAGGGTCCTTTCCTACGAGCAGTACTTC.

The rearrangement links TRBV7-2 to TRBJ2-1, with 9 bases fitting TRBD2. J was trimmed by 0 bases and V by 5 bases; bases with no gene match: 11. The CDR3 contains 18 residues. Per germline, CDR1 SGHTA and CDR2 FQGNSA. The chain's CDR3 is CASSPEGAGGSSYNEQFF. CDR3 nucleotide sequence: TGTGCCAGCAGCCCCGAGGGCGCGGGAGGGTCCTCCTACAATGAGCAGTTCTTC.

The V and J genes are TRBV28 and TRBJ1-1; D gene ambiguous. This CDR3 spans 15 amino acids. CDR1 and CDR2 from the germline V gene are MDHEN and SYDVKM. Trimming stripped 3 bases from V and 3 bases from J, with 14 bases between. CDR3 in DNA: TGTGCCAGCAGTTTGTGGGCCTCCCCGGACACTGAAGCTTTCTTT. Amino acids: CASSLWASPDTEAFF.

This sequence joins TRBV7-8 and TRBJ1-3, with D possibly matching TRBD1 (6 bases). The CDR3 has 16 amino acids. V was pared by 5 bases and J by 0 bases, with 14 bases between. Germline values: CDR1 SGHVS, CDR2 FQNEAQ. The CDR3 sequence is CASSPGAGFSGNTIYF. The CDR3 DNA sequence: TGTGCCAGCAGCCCAGGGGCGGGCTTCTCTGGAAACACCATATATTTT.

The CDR3: CASSGWATEAFF. The CDR3 nucleotides are TGTGCCAGCAGCGGGTGGGCCACTGAAGCTTTCTTT. The gene calls are TRBV9 and TRBJ1-1; D not certain. V shed 3 bases and J shed 4 bases, with 7 bases lying between them. The CDR3 runs 12 residues. CDR1 SGDLS and CDR2 YYNGEE come from the germline V gene.

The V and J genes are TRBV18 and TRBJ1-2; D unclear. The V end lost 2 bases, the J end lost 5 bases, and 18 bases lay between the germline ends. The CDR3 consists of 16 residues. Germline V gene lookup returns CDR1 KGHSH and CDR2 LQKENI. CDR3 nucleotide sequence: TGTGCCAGCTCACCAAGGAGGATGCCCGTTGGTTATGGCTACACCTTC. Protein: CASSPRRMPVGYGYTF.

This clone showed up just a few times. The CDR3 region is CASSATSGAVDTQYF. The CDR3 DNA sequence: TGTGCCAGCAGTGCTACTAGCGGGGCCGTAGATACGCAGTATTTT. The chain employs TRBV6-4 and TRBJ2-3; 10 bases agree with TRBD2. CDR1 and CDR2 from the germline V gene are MRHNA and SNTAGT. CDR3 length: 15 amino acids. V dropped 4 bases and J dropped 5; count of bases not matched to a gene: 6.

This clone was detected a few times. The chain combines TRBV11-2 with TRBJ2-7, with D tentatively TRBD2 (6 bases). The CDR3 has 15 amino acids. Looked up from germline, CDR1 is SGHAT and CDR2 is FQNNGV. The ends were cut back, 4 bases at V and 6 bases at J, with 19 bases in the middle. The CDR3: CASSSLAALGGEQYF. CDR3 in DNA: TGTGCCAGCAGCTCTTTAGCGGCCCTGGGCGGCGAGCAGTACTTC.

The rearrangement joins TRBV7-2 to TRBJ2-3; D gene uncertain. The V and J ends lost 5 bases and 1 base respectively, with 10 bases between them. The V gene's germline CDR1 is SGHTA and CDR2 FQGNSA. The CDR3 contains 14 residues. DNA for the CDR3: TGTGCCAGCAGCCCAGTACACCGCACAGATACGCAGTATTTT. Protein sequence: CASSPVHRTDTQYF.

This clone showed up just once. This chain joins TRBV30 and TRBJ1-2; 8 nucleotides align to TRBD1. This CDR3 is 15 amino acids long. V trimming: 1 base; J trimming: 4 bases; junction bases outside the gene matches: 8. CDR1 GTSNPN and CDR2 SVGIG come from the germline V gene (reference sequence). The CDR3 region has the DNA TGTGCCTGGAGTGCAGGACAGGGAGCCAGCTATGGCTACACCTTC. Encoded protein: CAWSAGQGASYGYTF.

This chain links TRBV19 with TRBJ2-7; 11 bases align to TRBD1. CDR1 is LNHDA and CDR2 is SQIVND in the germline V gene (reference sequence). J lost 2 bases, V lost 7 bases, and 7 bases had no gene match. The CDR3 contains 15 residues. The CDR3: CASKRTGGPTYEQYF. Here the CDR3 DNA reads TGTGCCAGTAAAAGGACAGGGGGCCCTACCTACGAGCAGTACTTC.

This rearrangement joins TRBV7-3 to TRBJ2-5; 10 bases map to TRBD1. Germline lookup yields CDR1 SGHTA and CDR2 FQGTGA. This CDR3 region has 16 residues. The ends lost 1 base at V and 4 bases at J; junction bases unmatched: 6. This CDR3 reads CASSLNGRDRGETQYF. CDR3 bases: TGTGCCAGCAGCTTAAATGGCCGGGACAGGGGAGAGACCCAGTACTTC.

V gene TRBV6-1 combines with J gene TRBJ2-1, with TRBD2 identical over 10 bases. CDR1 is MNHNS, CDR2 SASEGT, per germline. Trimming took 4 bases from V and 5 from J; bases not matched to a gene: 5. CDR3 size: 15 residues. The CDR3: CASSVERGGHNEQFF. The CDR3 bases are TGTGCCAGCAGTGTAGAGCGGGGGGGCCACAATGAGCAGTTCTTC.

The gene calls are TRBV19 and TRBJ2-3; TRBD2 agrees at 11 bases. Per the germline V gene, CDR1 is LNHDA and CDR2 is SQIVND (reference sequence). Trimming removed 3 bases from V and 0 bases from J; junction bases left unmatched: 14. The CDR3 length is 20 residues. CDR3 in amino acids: CASSMALLAGGPLSTDTQYF. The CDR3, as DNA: TGTGCCAGTAGTATGGCCCTTCTAGCGGGGGGACCCCTTAGCACAGATACGCAGTATTTT.

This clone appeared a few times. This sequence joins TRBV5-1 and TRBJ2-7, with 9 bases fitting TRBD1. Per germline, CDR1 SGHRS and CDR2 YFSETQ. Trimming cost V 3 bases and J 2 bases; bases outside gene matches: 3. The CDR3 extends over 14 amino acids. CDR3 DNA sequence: TGCGCCAGCAGCTCGACAGGGGGGCCCTACGAGCAGTACTTC. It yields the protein CASSSTGGPYEQYF. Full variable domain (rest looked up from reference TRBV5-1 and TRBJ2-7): KAGVTQTPRYLIKTRGQQVTLSCSPISGHRSVSWYQQTPGQGLQFLFEYFSETQRNKGNFPGRFSGRQFSNSRSEMNVSTLELGDSALYLCASSSTGGPYEQYFGPGTRLTVT.

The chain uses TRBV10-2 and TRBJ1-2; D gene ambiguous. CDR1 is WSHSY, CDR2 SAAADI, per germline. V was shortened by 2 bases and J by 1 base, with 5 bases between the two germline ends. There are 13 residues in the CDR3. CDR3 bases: TGCGCCAGCAGTGAGGGCAGTAACTATGGCTACACCTTC. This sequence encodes CASSEGSNYGYTF.

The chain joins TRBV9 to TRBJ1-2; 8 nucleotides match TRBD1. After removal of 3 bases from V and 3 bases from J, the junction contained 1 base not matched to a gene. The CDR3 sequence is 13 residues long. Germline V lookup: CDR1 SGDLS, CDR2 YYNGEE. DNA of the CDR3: TGTGCCAGCAGCGAGACAGGGGACTATGGCTACACCTTC. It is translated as CASSETGDYGYTF.

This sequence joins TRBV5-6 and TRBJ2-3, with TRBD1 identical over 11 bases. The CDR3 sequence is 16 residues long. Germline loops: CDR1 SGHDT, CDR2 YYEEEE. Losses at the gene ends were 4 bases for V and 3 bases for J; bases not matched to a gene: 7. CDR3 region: CASSLDRGRWTDTQYF. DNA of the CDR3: TGTGCCAGCAGCCTGGACAGGGGGCGGTGGACAGATACGCAGTATTTT.